This paragraph reports one T cell receptor (beta chain). Germline values: CDR1 SGHNT, CDR2 YYREEE (reference sequence). Germline trimming cut 0 bases from V and 0 bases from J; bases unmatched to any gene: 3. The length of the CDR3 is 18 residues. The cohort excluded patients with autoimmune disease history or systemic immunosuppression. The data were taken from a study of OX40 agonist ivuxolimab in advanced cancers. Study at large: While on treatment, patients had intravenous ivuxolimab at 0.01 to 10 mg/kg every 2 weeks. Dose-escalation patients suffered from hepatocellular carcinoma, melanoma, renal cell or head and neck cancer.

TCRdb's copy holds only in-frame clones and misses some; the assay was immunoSEQ multiplex PCR. The table has 95,000 to 150,000 clones, 93% seen once. The chain couples TRBV5-4 to TRBJ2-2, with 12 bases lining up with TRBD2. The source was CD4+ or CD8+ T cells sorted from blood, collected in a trial of the OX40 agonist ivuxolimab. The receptor was isolated from an adult with an advanced solid tumor such as melanoma, head and neck, liver or kidney cancer. The CDR3: CASSLARTSGANTGELFF. The DNA for the CDR3 is TGTGCCAGCAGCTTGGCTAGGACTAGCGGGGCGAACACCGGGGAGCTGTTTTTT.